These T cell receptor beta chains were read from a single sample in a study of PD-1 blockade in classical Hodgkin lymphoma. Profiled with immunoSEQ multiplex PCR; TCRdb holds only in-frame clones, not every one. Among some 58,000 clones listed, around 90% were seen once. Source: peripheral blood mononuclear cells (PBMCs), taken before the fourth cycle of nivolumab. The receptors here all came from a human donor with classical Hodgkin lymphoma. Each CDR3 is given with its conserved first and last residue. Each record gives: clone size, V gene, J gene, D gene, CDR3 protein. The D gene is left open where the match is weak. Clone size appears in some rows only: once, few, many, or a class for an expanded clone.

size: NA; V: TRBV11-2; J: TRBJ2-3; D: NA; CDR3: CASSLGVRGLTDTQYF
size: NA; V: TRBV7-9; J: TRBJ2-5; D: NA; CDR3: CASSWPTEEETQYF
size: NA; V: TRBV9; J: TRBJ2-5; D: NA; CDR3: CASSVAGETQYF
size: NA; V: TRBV11-2; J: TRBJ2-3; D: TRBD2; CDR3: CASSLRREGTDTQYF
size: NA; V: TRBV7-9; J: TRBJ1-1; D: NA; CDR3: CASSPLGGTEAFF
size: NA; V: TRBV5-1; J: TRBJ2-1; D: TRBD2; CDR3: CASSLVFLAGDYNEQFF
size: once; V: TRBV7-8; J: TRBJ2-7; D: NA; CDR3: CASSPQGGGYEQYF
size: NA; V: TRBV5-1; J: TRBJ1-2; D: TRBD1; CDR3: CASSPGGEGYGYTF
size: NA; V: TRBV5-1; J: TRBJ2-7; D: NA; CDR3: CASSRDTLEEQYF
size: NA; V: TRBV5-1; J: TRBJ2-7; D: NA; CDR3: CASSLGGILTYEQYF
size: NA; V: TRBV7-9; J: TRBJ2-4; D: TRBD1; CDR3: CASSSRTGGIAKNIQYF
size: NA; V: TRBV2; J: TRBJ2-7; D: NA; CDR3: CASSARIESYEQYF
size: NA; V: TRBV28; J: TRBJ2-7; D: TRBD2; CDR3: CASSNSGVRDEQYF
size: NA; V: TRBV5-1; J: TRBJ1-1; D: NA; CDR3: CASSFGDTEAFF
size: NA; V: TRBV13; J: TRBJ1-2; D: NA; CDR3: CASSLTGVNYGYTF
size: NA; V: TRBV21-1; J: TRBJ2-2; D: NA; CDR3: CASSNKCVREDSDFEGELFF
size: NA; V: TRBV7-9; J: TRBJ2-3; D: TRBD2; CDR3: CASSPWTSGREADTQYF
size: NA; V: TRBV27; J: TRBJ2-7; D: NA; CDR3: CASSLLGAGYEQYF
size: NA; V: TRBV11-2; J: TRBJ2-5; D: NA; CDR3: CASSQDPPVGETQYF
size: NA; V: TRBV25-1; J: TRBJ1-1; D: NA; CDR3: CASSPDRFFAEAFF
size: NA; V: TRBV6-5; J: TRBJ2-7; D: TRBD2; CDR3: CASSHRTSGAYEQYF
size: NA; V: TRBV29-1; J: TRBJ2-7; D: NA; CDR3: CSSISDRPGEQYF
size: few; V: TRBV27; J: TRBJ2-1; D: TRBD2; CDR3: CASSFVSSGNRDEQFF
size: NA; V: TRBV7-2; J: TRBJ2-1; D: NA; CDR3: CASSLGAGRYNEQFF
size: NA; V: TRBV4-1; J: TRBJ2-7; D: NA; CDR3: CASSQPGFTYEQYF
size: NA; V: TRBV28; J: TRBJ2-2; D: NA; CDR3: CASRVLANTGELFF
size: NA; V: TRBV2; J: TRBJ2-1; D: NA; CDR3: CASTAGYSYNEQFF
size: NA; V: TRBV9; J: TRBJ2-1; D: TRBD2; CDR3: CASSVAASGVYNEQFF
size: NA; V: TRBV4-1; J: TRBJ2-1; D: TRBD2; CDR3: CASSQEASGSSYNEQFF
size: NA; V: TRBV28; J: TRBJ2-7; D: NA; CDR3: CASSIPDRSPYEQYF
size: NA; V: TRBV4-1; J: TRBJ1-4; D: NA; CDR3: CASSWQGRNEKLFF
size: NA; V: TRBV29-1; J: TRBJ2-5; D: TRBD2; CDR3: CSVQSGRGETQYF
size: NA; V: TRBV29-1; J: TRBJ1-1; D: TRBD1; CDR3: CSVDRGGTEAFF
size: NA; V: TRBV25-1; J: TRBJ1-6; D: NA; CDR3: CARALRDCNNSPLHF
size: NA; V: TRBV19; J: TRBJ2-6; D: NA; CDR3: CASSLRVSGANVLTF
size: NA; V: TRBV6-5; J: TRBJ1-4; D: TRBD1; CDR3: CASSLHRGREKLFF
size: NA; V: TRBV7-6; J: TRBJ2-1; D: TRBD2; CDR3: CASSRTSGYEQFF
size: NA; V: TRBV7-2; J: TRBJ2-7; D: TRBD2; CDR3: CASGTRTYEQYF
size: NA; V: TRBV28; J: TRBJ1-6; D: NA; CDR3: CASREGRVSPLHF